The 16 T cell receptor beta chains below come from one sample, sequenced in a study of cytomegalovirus exposure and HLA in healthy donors. Only in-frame clones appear in the TCRdb table, and some are missing; sequencing was by immunoSEQ multiplex PCR. The data show about 200,000 clones, with 86% seen just once and almost 1.5% held by the top ten. The specimen was PBMCs. All receptors derive from a woman aged 18-30 years in good health and CMV-seronegative.

A word on this clone: Other nucleotide sequences in the sample specify the same CDR3. The chain couples TRBV6-5 to TRBJ1-1, with D tentatively TRBD1 (5 bases). The germline gives CDR1 MNHEY, CDR2 SVGAGI. The germline V and J ends were trimmed by 6 bases and 3 bases, with 5 bases remaining between them. This CDR3 is 11 amino acids long. The CDR3: CASSRDTEAFF. CDR3 in DNA: TGTGCCAGCAGCAGGGACACTGAAGCTTTCTTT.

The rearrangement links TRBV11-2 to TRBJ2-7, with a weak D call TRBD2 (6 bases). CDR1 is SGHAT, CDR2 FQNNGV, per germline. Deletions cut 2 bases from V and 3 bases from J, with 11 bases between. CDR3 length equals 14 residues. This chain's CDR3 is CASSLRGNHYEQYF. CDR3 sequence (DNA): TGTGCCAGCAGCTTACGGGGGAATCACTACGAGCAGTACTTC.

This chain links TRBV5-1 with TRBJ2-5; the match to TRBD2 covers 8 bases. With V trimmed by 0 bases and J by 1 base, 8 bases remained unmatched. Germline V gives CDR1 SGHRS, CDR2 YFSETQ. The CDR3 extends over 17 amino acids. CDR3 DNA: TGCGCCAGCAGCTTGGGACTCACGGGGGGGAGCCAAGAGACCCAGTACTTC. Its protein product is CASSLGLTGGSQETQYF.

The chain combines TRBV6-6 with TRBJ1-2; D ambiguous. The CDR3 has 13 amino acids. Deletions cut 2 bases from V and 3 bases from J, with 7 bases between. Germline V lookup: CDR1 MNHNY, CDR2 SVGAGI (reference sequence). The CDR3 loop is CASSYDGDYGYTF. The DNA for the CDR3 is TGTGCCAGCAGTTACGACGGGGACTATGGCTACACCTTC.

This rearrangement joins TRBV4-1 to TRBJ2-1; 7 nucleotides line up with TRBD2. This CDR3 region has 14 residues. The germline V gene has CDR1 MGHRA and CDR2 YSYEKL. Trimming at V came to 2 bases and at J to 8 bases, leaving 6 bases not matched to a gene. This chain's CDR3 is CASSQKTSPHEQFF. The CDR3 nucleotides are TGCGCCAGCAGCCAAAAGACTAGCCCCCATGAGCAGTTCTTC.

The chain uses TRBV4-1 and TRBJ2-1, with 10 positions matching TRBD2. V gave up 0 bases and J gave up 0 bases; unmatched junction bases: 8. CDR1 is MGHRA and CDR2 is YSYEKL in the germline V gene. This CDR3 contains 19 residues. The CDR3 sequence is CASSQDRLAGQSSYNEQFF. Here the CDR3 DNA reads TGCGCCAGCAGCCAAGATCGACTAGCGGGTCAAAGCTCCTACAATGAGCAGTTCTTC.

The V call is TRBV28, the J call TRBJ1-2; no clear D gene. The V end was cut by 7 bases, the J end by 3 bases, with 18 bases between. This CDR3 has 15 amino acids. In germline, CDR1 is MDHEN, CDR2 SYDVKM. The DNA for the CDR3 is TGTGCCAGCATGGACTTCCTGAGGAACGACTATGGCTACACCTTC. Amino acid sequence: CASMDFLRNDYGYTF.

The chain carries TRBV18 and TRBJ2-1; D is unclear. V lost 0 bases and J lost 7, with 7 bases in between. The CDR3 spans 13 residues. Germline CDR1 and CDR2: KGHSH and LQKENI. CDR3 coding DNA: TGTGCCAGCTCACCACCGGTGGAGAATGAGCAGTTCTTC. It encodes CASSPPVENEQFF.

This chain connects TRBV7-8 to TRBJ2-7; weak D call: TRBD1 (6 bases). Germline assignment: CDR1 SGHVS and CDR2 FQNEAQ. This CDR3 has 17 residues. Trimming removed 4 bases from V and 4 bases from J, with 23 bases in between. CDR3 in amino acids: CASSYPKQGPKRYEQYF. In nucleotides, the CDR3 is TGTGCCAGCAGCTATCCAAAACAGGGACCTAAAAGATACGAGCAGTACTTC.

V gene TRBV6-5 combines with J gene TRBJ2-7; 9 bases agree with TRBD2. The CDR3 extends over 14 amino acids. The trim removed 7 bases at V and 7 bases at J, leaving 11 bases unmatched. The germline gives CDR1 MNHEY, CDR2 SVGAGI. CDR3 bases: TGTGCCAGCATTTCTAGCGGGATAGTGGGGGAGCAGTACTTC. Protein: CASISSGIVGEQYF.

The chain recombines TRBV27 with TRBJ2-5; 7 positions match TRBD1. J lost 4 bases, V lost 6 bases, and 8 bases had no gene match. The CDR3 loop spans 14 amino acids. Germline assignment: CDR1 MNHEY and CDR2 SMNVEV (reference sequence). CDR3 in DNA: TGTGCCAGCAGCAGAACTGACAGGGCAGAGACCCAGTACTTC. Residues: CASSRTDRAETQYF.

The chain uses TRBV14 and TRBJ1-1; possible D gene TRBD1, 5 bases. The germline gives CDR1 SGHDN, CDR2 FVKESK. The CDR3 sequence is 14 residues long. The V and J ends lost 5 bases and 2 bases respectively, with 12 bases between them. The CDR3 DNA reads as TGTGCCAGCAGCGCGGGACTGTTTAACACTGAAGCTTTCTTT. This codes for CASSAGLFNTEAFF.

The sample holds a few counts of this clone. This sequence joins TRBV27 and TRBJ2-7; D is uncertain. CDR3 size: 13 residues. Germline CDR1 and CDR2: MNHEY and SMNVEV (reference sequence). V lost 7 bases to trimming and J lost 0 bases, with 10 bases between them. Written as DNA, the CDR3 is TGTGCCAGCACCTCTAAAGACTCCTACGAGCAGTACTTC. It specifies CASTSKDSYEQYF.

The chain carries TRBV29-1 and TRBJ1-2, with 8 bases fitting TRBD1. The trim removed 0 bases at V and 4 bases at J, leaving 4 bases unmatched. CDR3 size: 14 residues. CDR1 is SQVTM, CDR2 ANQGSEA, per germline. CDR3 in DNA: TGCAGCGTTGAAGAACGCCAGGGGGCCTATGGCTACACCTTC. The encoded protein is CSVEERQGAYGYTF.

This rearrangement joins TRBV7-8 to TRBJ1-2, with 9 bases lining up with TRBD1. The CDR3 is 14 amino acids. From germline, CDR1 is SGHVS and CDR2 FQNEAQ. Trimming removed 5 bases from V and 5 bases from J; junction bases left unmatched: 6. The CDR3 DNA follows: TGTGCCAGCAGCCCCGGGACAGGGCAATATGGCTACACCTTC. This encodes CASSPGTGQYGYTF.

The J gene is TRBJ1-5, the V gene TRBV18; TRBD1 is a possible D gene (5 bases). Germline loops: CDR1 KGHSH, CDR2 LQKENI. The CDR3 is 15 amino acids. With 1 base removed from V and 0 bases from J, the gap between germline ends came to 7 bases. CDR3 sequence (DNA): TGTGCCAGCTCACCACTCAGGGCTAGCAATCAGCCCCAGCATTTT. Encoded protein: CASSPLRASNQPQHF. The entire variable domain, with the rest obtained from reference TRBV18 and TRBJ1-5, is as follows: NAGVMQNPRHLVRRRGQEARLRCSPMKGHSHVYWYRQLPEEGLKFMVYLQKENIIDESGMPKERFSAEFPKEGPSILRIQQVVRGDSAAYFCASSPLRASNQPQHFGDGTRLSIL.